The clone carrying this TCR beta chain was counted ten times or more. The time point here: healthy volunteer bleed at 6 weeks. Total RNA came from unfractionated whole blood. Individual cDNA molecules had unique molecular identifiers attached to them by the library. TCRdb used MiXCR to reprocess the RACE reads, holding one entry per CDR3 protein. The data contain fewer than 85,000 distinct CDR3 sequences, 8.6% of them singletons. These data originate in a study of human T cells and chemical hapten exposure. Study summary: Largely, small differences in pooled library volume made per-sample TCR yields vary.

The receptor was isolated from a male donor in good health. Some clones in this sample may be carry-over from other donors' samples. Sequenced material: whole blood.

The CDR3 region is CASSHGAGGEQYF. In DNA form, the CDR3 reads TGTGCCAGCAGCCACGGGGCAGGGGGCGAGCAGTACTTC. The rearrangement uses TRBV6-5 and TRBJ2-7, with 7 bases matching TRBD1. This CDR3 region has 13 residues. Germline V gene data show CDR1 as MNHEY and CDR2 as SVGAGI. The J segment lost 6 bases and the V segment lost 6 bases, leaving 8 bases of the junction unmatched.